A selection of T cell receptor beta chains follows, all from one sample in a study of T cell changes during pregnancy in multiple sclerosis. The repertoire was sequenced with immunoSEQ multiplex PCR; TCRdb's copy has only in-frame clones and lacks some. Here the sample spans fewer than 150,000 clones, 90% to 96% being singletons. The source was peripheral blood, collected after pregnancy. Source of these receptors: a female donor with multiple sclerosis, enrolled in a pregnancy study. Both conserved end residues are part of each CDR3. The D gene is left open where the match is weak. The listing skips clone size in some rows; elsewhere it reads once, few, many or a size class.

>NA|TRBV10-3|TRBJ1-1|NA
TGTGCCATCAGTGAGACAGGGCTAACTGAAGCTTTCTTT
CAISETGLTEAFF
>NA|TRBV19|TRBJ2-4|NA
TGTGCCAGTAGTATACAGGGCCTAGCCAAAAACATTCAGTACTTC
CASSIQGLAKNIQYF
>NA|TRBV6-1|TRBJ1-3|TRBD1
TGTGCCAGCACCCGACAGGGTTTATCTGGAAACACCATATATTTT
CASTRQGLSGNTIYF
>NA|TRBV9|TRBJ1-1|TRBD1
TGTGCCAGCAGCGTAGGGGACAGCCTTTTTGCCACTGAAGCTTTCTTT
CASSVGDSLFATEAFF
>NA|TRBV5-5|TRBJ1-1|NA
TGTGCCAGCAGCTTGACCCCTCCCCTAGAAGCTTTCTTT
CASSLTPPLEAFF
>NA|TRBV5-5|TRBJ2-2|TRBD2
TGTGCCAGCAGCTCCGCCGGGACTAGCGGGAGTGGAACCGGGGAGCTGTTTTTT
CASSSAGTSGSGTGELFF
>NA|TRBV5-4|TRBJ2-1|NA
TGTGCCAGCAGCTTGTCAGTTTACAATGAGCAGTTCTTC
CASSLSVYNEQFF
>NA|TRBV19|TRBJ2-2|NA
TGTGCCAGTAGTACGTGGACAGCGCCGCACACCGGGGAGCTGTTTTTT
CASSTWTAPHTGELFF
>NA|TRBV6-5|TRBJ2-1|NA
TGTGCCAGCAGTTCCCCCGGCAGGGGTAATGAGCAGTTCTTC
CASSSPGRGNEQFF
>NA|TRBV6-1|TRBJ2-7|TRBD1
TGTGCCAGCAGTGCTACAGGGGGATCCGGGTACGAGCAGTACTTC
CASSATGGSGYEQYF
>NA|TRBV29-1|TRBJ2-7|NA
TGCAGCGTTGAAGGCAGGGTGCGGCCCTACGAGCAGTACTTC
CSVEGRVRPYEQYF
>NA|TRBV14|TRBJ1-1|NA
TGTGCCAGCAGCCATCTCGTACAAAGGGGCGCGAACACTAAAGCTTTCTTT
CASSHLVQRGANTKAFF
>NA|TRBV29-1|TRBJ2-3|NA
TGCAGCTCGGGTGGCGGAACAGATACGCAGTATTTT
CSSGGGTDTQYF
>NA|TRBV19|TRBJ2-1|TRBD2
TGTGCCAGTAGTAGTCCGGGGGGTGAGCAGTTCTTC
CASSSPGGEQFF
>NA|TRBV19|TRBJ1-1|TRBD1
TGTGCCAGTAGTATAGGAGACAGGGGGCTCACTGAAGCTTTCTTT
CASSIGDRGLTEAFF
>NA|TRBV28|TRBJ1-3|NA
TGTGCCAGCAGCCCACATGAAACAGGGACTGGAAACACCATATATTTT
CASSPHETGTGNTIYF
>NA|TRBV30|TRBJ1-4|NA
TGTGCCTGGAGACGGGATCTTAATGAAAAACTGTTTTTT
CAWRRDLNEKLFF
>NA|TRBV5-1|TRBJ2-1|TRBD2
TGCGCCAGCAGCGCAGGGACTAGCGGACCCCCCAACTACAATGAGCAGTTCTTC
CASSAGTSGPPNYNEQFF
>NA|TRBV7-9|TRBJ2-7|TRBD2
TGTGCCAGCAGCCTGGGACTAGCGAGTCCCGAGCAGTACTTC
CASSLGLASPEQYF
>once|TRBV2|TRBJ2-7|NA
TGTGCCAGCAGGGGGGGTGTTAACGAGCAGTACTTC
CASRGGVNEQYF
>NA|TRBV2|TRBJ2-3|TRBD1
TGTGCCAGCAGTGAGATGACAGGGGGGATGAAACGCACAGATACGCAGTATTTT
CASSEMTGGMKRTDTQYF
>NA|TRBV7-3|TRBJ1-2|NA
TGTGCCAGCAGCCCTACTTCCACCCGGGGGGAACCTCTTCCCTTC
CASSPTSTRGEPLPF
>NA|TRBV4-1|TRBJ2-2|TRBD1
TGCGCCAGCAGCACCAGATTAGGGACAGGGAACACCGGGGAGCTGTTTTTT
CASSTRLGTGNTGELFF
>NA|TRBV7-9|TRBJ2-5|NA
TGTGCCAGCAGCCCAACGAGTCAAGAGACCCAGTACTTC
CASSPTSQETQYF
>NA|TRBV29-1|TRBJ1-1|TRBD1
TGCAGCGTTGTGACAGGGATCAAGGCTTTCTTT
CSVVTGIKAFF
>NA|TRBV9|TRBJ2-1|NA
TGTGCCAGCAGCGTAGTTAGTAGCGGTCGCAATGAGCAGTTCTTC
CASSVVSSGRNEQFF
>NA|TRBV7-9|TRBJ2-7|TRBD1
TGTGCCAGCAGCCCGCCTCTCCCCGGACAGGGGGCTCGGGAGCAGTACTTC
CASSPPLPGQGAREQYF
>NA|TRBV14|TRBJ1-2|NA
TGTGCCAGCAGCCAAGGTTCCGGGGAACTCAACTATGGCTACACCTTC
CASSQGSGELNYGYTF
>once|TRBV5-4|TRBJ2-7|NA
TGTGCCAGCAGCTTGACCCTAGCCGACTACGAGCAGTACTTC
CASSLTLADYEQYF
>NA|TRBV9|TRBJ2-3|TRBD2
TGTGCCAGCAGCCGCTGGGAGCTAGCGGGCACAGATACGCAGTATTTT
CASSRWELAGTDTQYF
>NA|TRBV4-3|TRBJ1-4|TRBD1
TGCGCCAGCAGCCAAGACTCTCGGCAGGGGGCTTCACTGTTTTTT
CASSQDSRQGASLFF
>NA|TRBV5-1|TRBJ2-7|NA
TGCGCCAGCAGCTTCTCAGGGATGTACGAGCAGTACTTC
CASSFSGMYEQYF
>NA|TRBV7-9|TRBJ2-2|TRBD2
TGTGCCAGCAGCTTAAGGACTAGCCTCCGGACCGGGGAGCTGTTTTTT
CASSLRTSLRTGELFF
>NA|TRBV28|TRBJ2-7|TRBD1
TGTGCCAGCGCACTTACAGGGGCTCGACCTCTCTACGAGCAGTACTTC
CASALTGARPLYEQYF
>NA|TRBV13|TRBJ2-3|NA
TGTGCCAGCAGCACCGGAGGGCCGGGGACAGATACGCAGTATTTT
CASSTGGPGTDTQYF
>NA|TRBV2|TRBJ2-5|NA
TGTGCCAGCTCCCCCAGCGGGTTTCAAGAGACCCAGTACTTC
CASSPSGFQETQYF
>NA|TRBV5-1|TRBJ2-3|NA
TGCGCCAGCAGCGACATAGATACGCAGTATTTT
CASSDIDTQYF
>NA|TRBV29-1|TRBJ1-4|NA
TGCAGCGCCTTGCAGGGTCCGGCTAATGAAAAACTGTTTTTT
CSALQGPANEKLFF
>NA|TRBV6-4|TRBJ2-1|NA
TGTGCCAGCAGTGCCCAGGTGGGCTCCTACAATGAGCAGTTCTTC
CASSAQVGSYNEQFF
>NA|TRBV5-1|TRBJ2-5|TRBD1
TGCGCCAGCAGCCTGGGGGACAGGGGGCAAGAGACCCAGTACTTC
CASSLGDRGQETQYF
>NA|TRBV19|TRBJ1-1|NA
TGTGCCAGTAGTATAGGACTTTTGAACACTGAAGCTTTCTTT
CASSIGLLNTEAFF
>NA|TRBV6-6|TRBJ2-7|TRBD2
TGTGCCAGCATTCGAGCTAGCGGGACCTACGAGCAGTACTTC
CASIRASGTYEQYF
>NA|TRBV29-1|TRBJ1-4|TRBD1
TGCAGCGCCCGGACAGGGGGTGCAACTAATGAAAAACTGTTTTTT
CSARTGGATNEKLFF